These T cell receptor beta chains were read from a single sample in a study of control samples from healthy donors and cancer patients. Assay used: immunoSEQ multiplex PCR; TCRdb lists only in-frame clones, some missing. The repertoire has roughly 140,000 clones, roughly 93% of them found once; the top ten carry under 2.5%. Sequenced input: blood. The receptors were gathered from a man aged 50-60 years in good health. The CDR3 runs from the conserved cysteine through the conserved F or W. The order of the fields is J gene, D gene, clone size, V gene, CDR3 DNA, CDR3 protein. D genes are given only for firm matches. Part of the rows lack a size; the others show once, few, many or a class for expanded clones.

TRBJ2-1 | TRBD2 | . | TRBV28 | TGTGCCAGCAGAGTAGCGGGGGGGAGCTCCTACAATGAGCAGTTCTTC | CASRVAGGSSYNEQFF
TRBJ2-5 | . | . | TRBV18 | TGTGCCAGCTCACCAAACAGTGAGGAGACCCAGTACTTC | CASSPNSEETQYF
TRBJ2-1 | TRBD2 | . | TRBV30 | TGTGCCTGGAGTGTACGCGCGGGAGATCGGCGTGAGCAGTTCTTC | CAWSVRAGDRREQFF
TRBJ2-7 | TRBD2 | . | TRBV18 | TGTGCCAGCTCACCACCTAGCGGGAGTTACGAGCAGTACTTC | CASSPPSGSYEQYF
TRBJ2-1 | . | . | TRBV4-2 | TGTGCCAGCAGCCAAGATTACTTTAGCGCCAATGAGCAGTTCTTC | CASSQDYFSANEQFF
TRBJ1-5 | . | . | TRBV7-9 | TGTGCCAGCAGCTTTACAGGGACGGGTCAGCCCCAGCATTTT | CASSFTGTGQPQHF
TRBJ2-7 | . | many | TRBV4-2 | TGTGCCAGCAGCCAAGTAGATCCCTGGCGGGAAACTGGGTACGAGCAGTACTTC | CASSQVDPWRETGYEQYF
TRBJ2-3 | . | . | TRBV7-9 | TGTGCCAGCAGCTTAGGGGGACTGGCCAACACAGATACGCAGTATTTT | CASSLGGLANTDTQYF
TRBJ2-1 | . | . | TRBV6-5 | TGTGCCAGCAGTTACGGTTCGGAGGGTCGGCGGAATGAGCAGTTCTTC | CASSYGSEGRRNEQFF
TRBJ1-2 | . | once | TRBV28 | TGTGCCAGCAGTTTGACTCGTAGAAGAGATGGCTACACCTTC | CASSLTRRRDGYTF
TRBJ1-1 | TRBD1 | . | TRBV25-1 | TGTGCCAGCAGTGACATGACAGGGAGGGACACTGAAGCTTTCTTT | CASSDMTGRDTEAFF
TRBJ2-4 | TRBD2 | . | TRBV7-9 | TGTGCCAGCAGCTCTGGACTAGCGGGAGAGGCGGGAAACATTCAGTACTTC | CASSSGLAGEAGNIQYF
TRBJ1-5 | . | . | TRBV6-6 | TGTGCCAGCAGTTACTCGTCCATGCCAGGGCCCCAGCATTTT | CASSYSSMPGPQHF
TRBJ2-4 | . | . | TRBV27 | TGTGCCAGCAGTTTATTTTGGGGTGCCAAAAACATTCAGTACTTC | CASSLFWGAKNIQYF
TRBJ2-2 | TRBD1 | . | TRBV29-1 | TGCAGCGTTGTATCGGGACAGGGGAACACCGGGGAGCTGTTTTTT | CSVVSGQGNTGELFF
TRBJ2-3 | . | . | TRBV7-9 | TGTGCCAGCAGCTTCCCTGGGACTAGCACAGATACGCAGTATTTT | CASSFPGTSTDTQYF
TRBJ1-2 | . | . | TRBV28 | TGTGCCAGCAGTTTCCCTTTCGGGGAAACTAACTATGGCTACACCTTC | CASSFPFGETNYGYTF
TRBJ2-2 | . | . | TRBV19 | TGTGCCAGTAGTGTCCGGGGAAACACCGGGGAGCTGTTTTTT | CASSVRGNTGELFF
TRBJ2-3 | . | . | TRBV9 | TGTGCCAGCAGCGTACCCCCTTTTGTCACGCAGTATTTT | CASSVPPFVTQYF
TRBJ1-3 | . | . | TRBV9 | TGTGCCAGCAGCGCTTCCAGGGGTTCTGGAAACACCATATATTTT | CASSASRGSGNTIYF
TRBJ2-3 | . | . | TRBV5-1 | TGCGCCAGCAGCCCTATTCCCACAGATACGCAGTATTTT | CASSPIPTDTQYF
TRBJ2-7 | TRBD1 | few | TRBV10-3 | TGTGCCATCAGTGGACAGGGAGACGAGCAGTACTTC | CAISGQGDEQYF
TRBJ2-1 | TRBD2 | . | TRBV24-1 | TGTGCCACCAGTGATTTTGAGGCGGGAGGGCAGTTCTTC | CATSDFEAGGQFF
TRBJ2-7 | TRBD1 | . | TRBV3-1/TRBV3-2 | TGTGCCAGCAGCCAAGCCGGGACAGCGTACTTC | CASSQAGTAYF
TRBJ1-6 | . | many | TRBV4-1 | TGCGCCAGCAGCCAAGTTAATTTGGGGTTTTTGGATTCACCCCTCCACTTT | CASSQVNLGFLDSPLHF
TRBJ1-3 | . | once | TRBV5-5 | TGTGCCAGCACCCCACAGAACTCTGGAAACACCATATATTTT | CASTPQNSGNTIYF
TRBJ2-2 | TRBD1 | . | TRBV3-1/TRBV3-2 | TGTGCCAGCAGCCCATGGGGACAGATAAACACCGGGGAGCTGTTTTTT | CASSPWGQINTGELFF
TRBJ2-7 | . | . | TRBV6-2/TRBV6-3 | TGTGCCAGCAGTCTACAAGGACGGATCTCCTACGAGCAGTACTTC | CASSLQGRISYEQYF
TRBJ2-3 | TRBD2 | . | TRBV5-1 | TGCGCCAGCAGCTTGGGAAGCGGGAGGACCACAGATACGCAGTATTTT | CASSLGSGRTTDTQYF
TRBJ2-3 | . | . | TRBV18 | TGTGCCAGCTCACATTCTCACACAGATACGCAGTATTTT | CASSHSHTDTQYF
TRBJ2-7 | . | . | TRBV18 | TGTGCCAGCTCACCAACTGGCAGGTACCCCTACGAGCAGTACTTC | CASSPTGRYPYEQYF
TRBJ2-2 | TRBD1 | . | TRBV6-5 | TGTGCCAGCAGTTGGGACAGACGAAGAACCGGGGAGCTGTTTTTT | CASSWDRRRTGELFF
TRBJ2-5 | . | . | TRBV5-1 | TGCGCCAGCAGCTTGGCCGTAACTAGGAGAGAGACCCAGTACTTC | CASSLAVTRRETQYF
TRBJ2-6 | . | . | TRBV27 | TGTGCCAGCAGTTTAAGGCCCCCTTTGGGGGGATCGGGGGCCAACGTCCTGACTTTC | CASSLRPPLGGSGANVLTF
TRBJ2-1 | . | . | TRBV24-1 | TGTGCCACCAGGCAGGGCTATGAGCAGTTCTTC | CATRQGYEQFF
TRBJ1-3 | . | . | TRBV2 | TGTGCCAGCAGTGAACCACAGACTCCCACCATATATTTT | CASSEPQTPTIYF
TRBJ1-5 | . | . | TRBV10-3 | TGTGCCATCAGTGAGGCACAGGGAGGTGATCAGCCCCAGCATTTT | CAISEAQGGDQPQHF
TRBJ1-3 | . | . | TRBV28 | TGTGCCAGCAGTTTGTTACAGGGCTCAGGAAACACCATATATTTT | CASSLLQGSGNTIYF
TRBJ2-3 | . | . | TRBV19 | TGTGCCAGTAGTTTCAGACAGACAGATACGCAGTATTTT | CASSFRQTDTQYF
TRBJ2-7 | TRBD2 | . | TRBV24-1 | TGTGCCACCAGTGGACTAGCGGAGGAGCAGTACTTC | CATSGLAEEQYF
TRBJ2-1 | TRBD2 | . | TRBV18 | TGTGCCAGCTCACCTGGGACTAGCGGGCCGCCCCGTCTGTTCTTC | CASSPGTSGPPRLFF
TRBJ2-5 | . | . | TRBV29-1 | TGCAGCTCCGCCGGACATTCAGGCGAGACCCAGTACTTC | CSSAGHSGETQYF
TRBJ2-5 | . | . | TRBV6-6 | TGTGCCAGCAGTTACTCGGGACAAACAACGGAGACCCAGTACTTC | CASSYSGQTTETQYF
TRBJ2-5 | TRBD2 | . | TRBV2 | TGTGCCAGCAGTGGCCCCAGCGGGAGGGCCCAAGAGACCCAGTACTTC | CASSGPSGRAQETQYF
TRBJ2-6 | . | . | TRBV29-1 | TGCAGCGTTGAAAGCAGGTCTGGGGCCAACGTCCTGACTTTC | CSVESRSGANVLTF
TRBJ2-4 | TRBD1 | . | TRBV4-1 | TGCGCCAGCAGCATAAACCGGGACAGGGGTCCCAAAAACATTCAGTACTTC | CASSINRDRGPKNIQYF
TRBJ2-7 | TRBD1 | . | TRBV5-1 | TGCGCCAGCAGCAAGGGACAGGAAGAGGACGAGCAGTACTTC | CASSKGQEEDEQYF
TRBJ2-5 | . | . | TRBV5-8 | TGTGCCAGCAGCTTGGGCCTTCAAGAGACCCAGTACTTC | CASSLGLQETQYF